This passage covers 11 T cell receptor beta chains from one sample sequenced in a study of blood T cell repertoires in COVID-19. The data were produced by immunoSEQ multiplex PCR, yet TCRdb's version contains in-frame clones alone and is incomplete. The data show some 49,000 clones, with around 86% seen just once and approximately 20% held by the top ten. Material: peripheral blood. The origin of the receptors is a woman at least 80 years old with COVID-19, enrolled during active disease.

This clone has a single count. CDR3 DNA: TGTGCCTGGAGTGTACCCGGGAGGATCGAGCAGTACTTC. Protein product: CAWSVPGRIEQYF. This chain joins TRBV30 and TRBJ2-7; 7 nucleotides agree with TRBD2. The germline gives CDR1 GTSNPN, CDR2 SVGIG (reference sequence). The J segment lost 6 bases and the V segment lost 0 bases, leaving 5 bases of the junction unmatched. The CDR3 has 13 residues. The full variable domain, completed using reference TRBV30 and TRBJ2-7, is SQTIHQWPATLVQPVGSPLSLECTVEGTSNPNLYWYRQAAGRGLQLLFYSVGIGQISSEVPQNLSASRPQDRQFILSSKKLLLSDSGFYLCAWSVPGRIEQYFGPGTRLTVT.

This chain's CDR3 is CASTSSPNSYEQYF. In DNA, the CDR3 is TGTGCCAGCACATCTAGTCCCAACTCCTACGAGCAGTACTTC. This chain links TRBV2 with TRBJ2-7; no clear D gene. The CDR3 runs to 14 residues. The germline gives CDR1 SNHLY, CDR2 FYNNEI. The V end was cut by 7 bases, the J end by 0 bases, with 13 bases between.

The chain recombines TRBV7-2 with TRBJ1-1; D not resolved. Trimming stripped 4 bases from V and 0 bases from J, with 12 bases between. Germline CDR1 reads SGHTA; CDR2 reads FQGNSA. The CDR3 consists of 15 residues. CDR3 sequence: CASSYTRIMNTEAFF. In DNA, the CDR3 is TGTGCCAGCAGCTATACGAGAATCATGAACACTGAAGCTTTCTTT.

V usage is TRBV2 and J usage is TRBJ1-5; the D gene is possibly TRBD1 (5 bases). Germline CDR1 reads SNHLY; CDR2 reads FYNNEI. This CDR3 has 14 residues. With 1 base removed from V and 1 base from J, the gap between germline ends came to 5 bases. The CDR3 reads CASSEGQSNQPQHF. As DNA, the CDR3 is TGTGCCAGCAGTGAAGGACAGAGCAATCAGCCCCAGCATTTT.

The chain couples TRBV23-1 to TRBJ2-6, with 9 nucleotides matching TRBD1. Being an ORF, TRBV23-1 has a function that is uncertain. The V and J ends lost 2 bases and 4 bases, in that order; junction bases with no gene match: 9. This CDR3 has 18 amino acids. As DNA, the CDR3 is TGCGCCAGCAGTCAAACGGGACAGGGCTCAAAAGGGGCCAACGTCCTGACTTTC. This encodes CASSQTGQGSKGANVLTF.

The sample holds one count of this clone. The V gene is TRBV29-1, the J gene TRBJ1-2; weak D call: TRBD1 (6 bases). The V gene's germline CDR1 is SQVTM and CDR2 ANQGSEA. The CDR3 totals 11 residues. V dropped 5 bases and J dropped 6 bases, with 10 bases sitting between them. The CDR3 here is CSVWDIDGYTF. The CDR3 DNA sequence: TGCAGCGTTTGGGACATCGATGGCTACACCTTC. Full variable domain (missing parts from reference TRBV29-1 and TRBJ1-2): SAVISQKPSRDICQRGTSLTIQCQVDSQVTMMFWYRQQPGQSLTLIATANQGSEATYESGFVIDKFPISRPNLTFSTLTVSNMSPEDSSIYLCSVWDIDGYTFGSGTRLTVV.

The chain links TRBV19 to TRBJ1-2; 7 nucleotides match TRBD1. The germline CDR1 and CDR2 sequences are LNHDA and SQIVND (reference sequence). CDR3 size: 17 residues. The V segment lost 4 bases and the J segment 0 bases; nucleotides outside the gene matches: 11. In DNA form, the CDR3 reads TGTGCCAGTAGTAATCTTCACCGGGACAGATCTAACTATGGCTACACCTTC. Its translation is CASSNLHRDRSNYGYTF.

The J gene is TRBJ1-1, the V gene TRBV25-1; no reliable D call. Germline V gene sequence: CDR1 MGHDK, CDR2 SYGVNS. The CDR3 length is 14 residues. The germline V and J ends were trimmed by 3 bases and 1 base, with 9 bases remaining between them. The CDR3 coding sequence is TGTGCCAGCAGTGATAGAGCGGGGAACACTGAAGCTTTCTTT. Translating it yields CASSDRAGNTEAFF.

This clone was seen a few times. The gene calls are TRBV5-1 and TRBJ2-1; TRBD2 agrees at 11 bases. CDR3 length equals 17 residues. Germline values: CDR1 SGHRS, CDR2 YFSETQ. V lost 0 bases to trimming and J lost 8 bases; unmatched junction nucleotides: 10. Written as DNA, the CDR3 is TGCGCCAGCAGCTTGGATACTAGCGGGAGTGGGGGCCATGAGCAGTTCTTC. Its translation: CASSLDTSGSGGHEQFF.

The chain is built from TRBV7-9 and TRBJ2-7, with 7 bases aligning to TRBD1. The CDR3 contains 16 residues. Looked up from germline, CDR1 is SEHNR and CDR2 is FQNEAQ (reference sequence). The ends lost 0 bases at V and 3 bases at J; junction bases unmatched: 8. The CDR3 DNA is TGTGCCAGCAGCTTAGCGGGGACACCAGGGGGCTACGAGCAGTACTTC. Protein sequence: CASSLAGTPGGYEQYF.

The chain recombines TRBV19 with TRBJ1-5; D not resolved. V dropped 4 bases and J dropped 3 bases, with 7 bases sitting between them. The CDR3 spans 13 residues. Germline CDR1 is LNHDA and CDR2 is SQIVND (reference sequence). The CDR3 sequence is CASSKDLNQPQHF. The CDR3, as DNA: TGTGCCAGTAGTAAAGATCTCAATCAGCCCCAGCATTTT.